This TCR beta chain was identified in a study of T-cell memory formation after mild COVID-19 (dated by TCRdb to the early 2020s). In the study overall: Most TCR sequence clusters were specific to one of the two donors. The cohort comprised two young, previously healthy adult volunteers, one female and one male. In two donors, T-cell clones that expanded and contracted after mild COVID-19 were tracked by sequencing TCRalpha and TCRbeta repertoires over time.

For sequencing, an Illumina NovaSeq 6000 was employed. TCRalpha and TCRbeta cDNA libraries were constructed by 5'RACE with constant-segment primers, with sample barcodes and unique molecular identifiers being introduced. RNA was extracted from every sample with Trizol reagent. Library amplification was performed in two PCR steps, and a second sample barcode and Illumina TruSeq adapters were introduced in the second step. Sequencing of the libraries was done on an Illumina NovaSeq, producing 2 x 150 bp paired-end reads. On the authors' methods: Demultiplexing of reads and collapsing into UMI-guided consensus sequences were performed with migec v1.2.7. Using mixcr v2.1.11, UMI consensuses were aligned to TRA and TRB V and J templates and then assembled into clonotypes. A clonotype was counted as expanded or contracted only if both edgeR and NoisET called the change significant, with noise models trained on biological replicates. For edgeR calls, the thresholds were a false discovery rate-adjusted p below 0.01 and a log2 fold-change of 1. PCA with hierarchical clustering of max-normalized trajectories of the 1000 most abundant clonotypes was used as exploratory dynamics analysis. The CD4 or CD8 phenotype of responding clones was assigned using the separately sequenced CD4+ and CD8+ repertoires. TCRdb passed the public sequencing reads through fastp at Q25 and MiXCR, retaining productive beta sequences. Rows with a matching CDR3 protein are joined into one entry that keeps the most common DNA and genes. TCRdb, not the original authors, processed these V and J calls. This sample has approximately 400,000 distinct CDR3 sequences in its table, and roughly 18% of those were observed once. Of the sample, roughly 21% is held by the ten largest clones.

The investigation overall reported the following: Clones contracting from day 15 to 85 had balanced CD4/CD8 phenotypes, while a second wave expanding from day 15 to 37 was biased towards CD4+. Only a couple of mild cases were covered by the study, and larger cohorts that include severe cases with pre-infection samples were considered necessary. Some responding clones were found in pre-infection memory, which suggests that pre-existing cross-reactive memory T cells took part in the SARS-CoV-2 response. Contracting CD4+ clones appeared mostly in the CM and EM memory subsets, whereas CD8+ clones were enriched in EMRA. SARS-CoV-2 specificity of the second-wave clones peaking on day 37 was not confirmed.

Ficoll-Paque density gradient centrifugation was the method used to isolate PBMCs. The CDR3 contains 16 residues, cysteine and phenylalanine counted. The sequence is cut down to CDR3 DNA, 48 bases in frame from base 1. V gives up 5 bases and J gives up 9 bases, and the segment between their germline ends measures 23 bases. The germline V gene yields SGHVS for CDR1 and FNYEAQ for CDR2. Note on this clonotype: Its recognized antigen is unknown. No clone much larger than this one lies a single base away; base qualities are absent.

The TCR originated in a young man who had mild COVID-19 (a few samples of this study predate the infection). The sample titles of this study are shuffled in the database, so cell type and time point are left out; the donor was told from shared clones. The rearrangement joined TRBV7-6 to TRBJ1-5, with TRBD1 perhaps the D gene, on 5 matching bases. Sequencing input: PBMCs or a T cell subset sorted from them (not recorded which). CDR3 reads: CASSASGPDHPTPQHF. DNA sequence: TGTGCCAGCAGCGCCTCGGGGCCCGATCACCCTACGCCCCAGCATTTT.